The clone carrying this T cell receptor (beta chain) was seen many times. Its antigen remains unknown. This sample was taken from a study of T cells in Graves' hyperthyroidism and ophthalmopathy. Study observations and caveats: Most thyroid clonotypes that were expanded above 0.001 also turned up in blood.

Regions amplified from RNA transcripts were the TCR beta CDR3 regions. TCR CDR3 regions were first amplified by RT-PCR with HTBI primers. TCRdb recomputed calls from the multiplex PCR reads with MiXCR, one row per CDR3 protein. The table has roughly 380,000 distinct CDR3 sequences, about 15% seen once. V lost 3 bases, J lost 3 bases, and 5 bases lay in between. The CDR3 runs to 13 residues. Germline V lookup: CDR1 SGHVS, CDR2 FQNEAQ. The TCR was taken from a woman aged 55-75 years with Graves' hyperthyroidism. The chain carries TRBV7-8 and TRBJ2-2; D call uncertain. Material for sequencing was blood. CDR3 sequence: CASSFRDTGELFF. The CDR3 DNA reads as TGTGCCAGCAGCTTCCGCGACACCGGGGAGCTGTTTTTT.